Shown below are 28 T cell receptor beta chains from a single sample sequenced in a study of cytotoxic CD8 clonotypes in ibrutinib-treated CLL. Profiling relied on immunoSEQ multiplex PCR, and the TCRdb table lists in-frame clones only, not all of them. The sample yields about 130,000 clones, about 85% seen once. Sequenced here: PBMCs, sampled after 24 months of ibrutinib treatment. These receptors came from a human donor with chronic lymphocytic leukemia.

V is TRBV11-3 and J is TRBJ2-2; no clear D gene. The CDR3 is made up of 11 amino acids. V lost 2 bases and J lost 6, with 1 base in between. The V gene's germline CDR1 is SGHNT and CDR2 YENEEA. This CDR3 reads CASSLSGELFF. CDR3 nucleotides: TGTGCCAGCAGCTTATCCGGGGAGCTGTTTTTT.

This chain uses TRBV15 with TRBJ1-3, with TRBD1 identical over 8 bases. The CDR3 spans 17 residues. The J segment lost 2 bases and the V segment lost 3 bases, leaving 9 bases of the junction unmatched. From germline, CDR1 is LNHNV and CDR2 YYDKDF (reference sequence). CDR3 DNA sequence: TGTGCCACCAGCAGGGACTACGGACAGGGCGCTGGAAACACCATATATTTT. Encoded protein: CATSRDYGQGAGNTIYF. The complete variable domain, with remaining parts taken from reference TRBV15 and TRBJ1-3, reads DAMVIQNPRYQVTQFGKPVTLSCSQTLNHNVMYWYQQKSSQAPKLLFHYYDKDFNNEADTPDNFQSRRPNTSFCFLDIRSPGLGDTAMYLCATSRDYGQGAGNTIYFGEGSWLTVV.

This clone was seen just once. The CDR3 region has the DNA TGTGCCAGCAGCTTGGGGGGACAGGGCTCCTACGAGCAGTACTTC. It translates to CASSLGGQGSYEQYF. The rearrangement links TRBV7-3 to TRBJ2-7; 9 bases are shared with TRBD1. The J segment lost 0 bases and the V segment lost 3 bases, leaving 3 bases of the junction unmatched. CDR3 length equals 15 residues. CDR1 is SGHTA and CDR2 is FQGTGA in the germline V gene.

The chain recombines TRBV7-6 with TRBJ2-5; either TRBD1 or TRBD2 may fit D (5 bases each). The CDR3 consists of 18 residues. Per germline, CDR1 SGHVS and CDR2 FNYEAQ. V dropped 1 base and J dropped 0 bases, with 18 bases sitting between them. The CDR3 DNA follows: TGTGCCAGCAGCTTAGTGAGGGGTGGGGCAGGCCACCAAGAGACCCAGTACTTC. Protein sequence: CASSLVRGGAGHQETQYF. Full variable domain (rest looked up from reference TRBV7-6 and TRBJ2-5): GAGVSQSPRYKVTKRGQDVALRCDPISGHVSLYWYRQALGQGPEFLTYFNYEAQQDKSGLPNDRFSAERPEGSISTLTIQRTEQRDSAMYRCASSLVRGGAGHQETQYFGPGTRLLVL.

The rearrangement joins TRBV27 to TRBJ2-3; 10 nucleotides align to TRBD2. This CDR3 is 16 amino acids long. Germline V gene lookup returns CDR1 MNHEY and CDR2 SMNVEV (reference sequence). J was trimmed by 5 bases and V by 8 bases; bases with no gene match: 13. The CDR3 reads CASARPAGGLGDTQYF. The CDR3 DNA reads TGTGCCAGCGCCCGGCCAGCGGGGGGGCTGGGAGATACGCAGTATTTT.

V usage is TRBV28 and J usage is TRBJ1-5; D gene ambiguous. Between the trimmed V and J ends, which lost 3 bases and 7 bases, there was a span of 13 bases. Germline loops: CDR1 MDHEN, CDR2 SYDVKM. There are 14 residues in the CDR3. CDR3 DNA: TGTGCCAGCAGTTTTCAGGCCTCCGGCCAGCCCCAGCATTTT. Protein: CASSFQASGQPQHF.

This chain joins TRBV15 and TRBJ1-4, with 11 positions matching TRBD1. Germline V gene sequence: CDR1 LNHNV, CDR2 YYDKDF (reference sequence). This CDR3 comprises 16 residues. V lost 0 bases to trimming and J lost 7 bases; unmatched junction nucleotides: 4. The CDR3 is CATSRDPGQGVEKLFF. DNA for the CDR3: TGTGCCACCAGCAGAGATCCGGGACAGGGGGTTGAAAAACTGTTTTTT.

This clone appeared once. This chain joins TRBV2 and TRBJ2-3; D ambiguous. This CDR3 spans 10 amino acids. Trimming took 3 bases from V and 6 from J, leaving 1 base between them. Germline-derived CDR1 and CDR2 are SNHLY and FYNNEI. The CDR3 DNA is TGTGCCAGCAGTGACGATACGCAGTATTTT. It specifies CASSDDTQYF.

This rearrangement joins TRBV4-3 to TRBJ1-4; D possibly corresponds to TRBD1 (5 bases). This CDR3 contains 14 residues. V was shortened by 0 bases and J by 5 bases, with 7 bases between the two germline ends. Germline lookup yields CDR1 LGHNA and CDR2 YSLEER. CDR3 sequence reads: CASSQDRVNEKLFF. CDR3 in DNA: TGCGCCAGCAGCCAAGACAGGGTGAATGAAAAACTGTTTTTT.

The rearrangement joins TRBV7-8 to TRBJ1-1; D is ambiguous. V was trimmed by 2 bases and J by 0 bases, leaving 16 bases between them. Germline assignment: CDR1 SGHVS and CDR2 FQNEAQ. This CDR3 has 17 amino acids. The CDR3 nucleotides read TGTGCCAGCAGCTTAAGTCTAAGCCACCCTATGAACACTGAAGCTTTCTTT. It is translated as CASSLSLSHPMNTEAFF.

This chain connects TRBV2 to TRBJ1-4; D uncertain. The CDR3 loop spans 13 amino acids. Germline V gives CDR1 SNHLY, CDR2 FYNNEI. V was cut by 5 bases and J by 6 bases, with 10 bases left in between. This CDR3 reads CASSYQRYEKLFF. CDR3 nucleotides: TGTGCCAGCAGTTACCAGAGATATGAAAAACTGTTTTTT. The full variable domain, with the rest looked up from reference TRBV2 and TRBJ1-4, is EPEVTQTPSHQVTQMGQEVILRCVPISNHLYFYWYRQILGQKVEFLVSFYNNEISEKSEIFDDQFSVERPDGSNFTLKIRSTKLEDSAMYFCASSYQRYEKLFFGSGTQLSVL.

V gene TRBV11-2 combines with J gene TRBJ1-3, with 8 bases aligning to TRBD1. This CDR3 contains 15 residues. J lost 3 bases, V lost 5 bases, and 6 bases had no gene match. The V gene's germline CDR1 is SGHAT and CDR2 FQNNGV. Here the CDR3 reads CASSPTGADGNTIYF. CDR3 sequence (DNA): TGTGCCAGCAGCCCGACAGGGGCCGATGGAAACACCATATATTTT.

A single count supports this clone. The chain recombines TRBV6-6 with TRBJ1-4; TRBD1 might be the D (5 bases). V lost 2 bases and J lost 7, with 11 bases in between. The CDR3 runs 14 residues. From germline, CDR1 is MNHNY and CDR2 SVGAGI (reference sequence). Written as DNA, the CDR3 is TGTGCCAGCAGTTACGGGGGGGGTGGTGAAAAACTGTTTTTT. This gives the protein CASSYGGGGEKLFF.

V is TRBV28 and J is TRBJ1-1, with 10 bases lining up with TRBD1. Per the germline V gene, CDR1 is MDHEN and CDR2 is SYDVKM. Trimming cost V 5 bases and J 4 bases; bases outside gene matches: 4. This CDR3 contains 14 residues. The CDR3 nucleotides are TGTGCCAGCAGTCTAGACAGGGGGCTCACTGAAGCTTTCTTT. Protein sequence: CASSLDRGLTEAFF.

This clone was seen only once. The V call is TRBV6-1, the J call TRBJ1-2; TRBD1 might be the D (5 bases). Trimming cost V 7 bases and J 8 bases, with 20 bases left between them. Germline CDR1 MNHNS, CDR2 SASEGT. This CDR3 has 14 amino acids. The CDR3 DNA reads TGTGCCAGCAAAGCAATCCAGGGAGCGCGCGGCTACACCTTC. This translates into CASKAIQGARGYTF.

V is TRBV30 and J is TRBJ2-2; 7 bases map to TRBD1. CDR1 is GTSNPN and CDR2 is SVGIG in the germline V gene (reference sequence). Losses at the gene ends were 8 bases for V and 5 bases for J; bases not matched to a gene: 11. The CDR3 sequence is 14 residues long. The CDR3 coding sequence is TGTGCCCAAAACCCGGCAGGGGGTACCGGGGAGCTGTTTTTT. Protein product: CAQNPAGGTGELFF.

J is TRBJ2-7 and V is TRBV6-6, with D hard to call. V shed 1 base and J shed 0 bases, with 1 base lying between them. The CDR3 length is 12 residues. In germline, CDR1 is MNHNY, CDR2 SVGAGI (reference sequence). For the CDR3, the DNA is TGTGCCAGCAGTTACTTCTCCTACGAGCAGTACTTC. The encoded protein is CASSYFSYEQYF.

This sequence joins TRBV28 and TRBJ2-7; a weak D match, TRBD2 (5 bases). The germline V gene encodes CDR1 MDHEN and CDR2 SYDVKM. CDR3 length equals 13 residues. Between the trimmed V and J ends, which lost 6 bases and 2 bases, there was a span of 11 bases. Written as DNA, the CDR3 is TGTGCCAGCAGATCGCGGGCCGCCTACGAGCAGTACTTC. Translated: CASRSRAAYEQYF.

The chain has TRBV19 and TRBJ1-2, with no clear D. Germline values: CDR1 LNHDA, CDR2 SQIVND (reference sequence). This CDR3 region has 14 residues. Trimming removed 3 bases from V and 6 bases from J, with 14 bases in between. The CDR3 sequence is CASSIADEAHGYTF. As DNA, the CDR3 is TGTGCCAGTAGTATCGCGGACGAGGCGCATGGCTACACCTTC.

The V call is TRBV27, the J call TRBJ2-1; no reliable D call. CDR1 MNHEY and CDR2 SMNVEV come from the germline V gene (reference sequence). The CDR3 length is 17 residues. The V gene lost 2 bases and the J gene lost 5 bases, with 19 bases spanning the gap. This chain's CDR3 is CASSLKDVRSLNNEQFF. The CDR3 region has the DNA TGTGCCAGCAGTTTAAAGGACGTGAGATCGTTAAACAATGAGCAGTTCTTC.

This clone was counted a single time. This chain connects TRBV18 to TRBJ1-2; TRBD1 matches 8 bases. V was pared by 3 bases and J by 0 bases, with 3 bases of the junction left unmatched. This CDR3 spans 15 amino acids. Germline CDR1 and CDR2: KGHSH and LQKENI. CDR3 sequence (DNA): TGTGCCAGCTCACCCCAGACAGGGGCTAACTATGGCTACACCTTC. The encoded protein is CASSPQTGANYGYTF. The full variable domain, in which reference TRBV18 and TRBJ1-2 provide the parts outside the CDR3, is NAGVMQNPRHLVRRRGQEARLRCSPMKGHSHVYWYRQLPEEGLKFMVYLQKENIIDESGMPKERFSAEFPKEGPSILRIQQVVRGDSAAYFCASSPQTGANYGYTFGSGTRLTVV.

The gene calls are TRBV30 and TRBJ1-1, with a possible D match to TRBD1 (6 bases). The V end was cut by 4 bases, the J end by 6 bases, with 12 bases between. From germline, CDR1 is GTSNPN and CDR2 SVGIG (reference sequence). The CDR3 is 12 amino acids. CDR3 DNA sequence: TGTGCCTGGAACCGAGACAGGCCTGAAGCTTTCTTT. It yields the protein CAWNRDRPEAFF. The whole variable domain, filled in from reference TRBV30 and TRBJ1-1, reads SQTIHQWPATLVQPVGSPLSLECTVEGTSNPNLYWYRQAAGRGLQLLFYSVGIGQISSEVPQNLSASRPQDRQFILSSKKLLLSDSGFYLCAWNRDRPEAFFGQGTRLTVV.

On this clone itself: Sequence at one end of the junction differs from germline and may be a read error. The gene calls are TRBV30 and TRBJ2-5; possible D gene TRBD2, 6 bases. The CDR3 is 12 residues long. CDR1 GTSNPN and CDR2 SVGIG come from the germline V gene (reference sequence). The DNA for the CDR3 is TGTGCCTGGAGTGTCACTAGCAATATACGGAACTTC. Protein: CAWSVTSNIRNF. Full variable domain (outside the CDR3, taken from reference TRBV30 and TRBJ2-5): SQTIHQWPATLVQPVGSPLSLECTVEGTSNPNLYWYRQAAGRGLQLLFYSVGIGQISSEVPQNLSASRPQDRQFILSSKKLLLSDSGFYLCAWSVTSNIRNFGPGTRLLVL.

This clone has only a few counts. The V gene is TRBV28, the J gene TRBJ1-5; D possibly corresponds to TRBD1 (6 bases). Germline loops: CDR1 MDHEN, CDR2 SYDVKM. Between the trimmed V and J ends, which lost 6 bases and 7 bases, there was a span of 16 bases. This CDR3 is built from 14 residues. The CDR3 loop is CASRTWGARQPQHF. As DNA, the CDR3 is TGTGCCAGCAGGACCTGGGGGGCGAGGCAGCCCCAGCATTTT. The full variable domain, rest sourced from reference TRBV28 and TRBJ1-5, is DVKVTQSSRYLVKRTGEKVFLECVQDMDHENMFWYRQDPGLGLRLIYFSYDVKMKEKGDIPEGYSVSREKKERFSLILESASTNQTSMYLCASRTWGARQPQHFGDGTRLSIL.

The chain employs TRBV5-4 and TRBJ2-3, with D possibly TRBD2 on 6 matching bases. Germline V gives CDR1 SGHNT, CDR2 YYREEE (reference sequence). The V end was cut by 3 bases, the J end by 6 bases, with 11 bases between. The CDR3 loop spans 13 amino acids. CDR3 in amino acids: CASSWPGGDTQYF. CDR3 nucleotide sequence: TGTGCCAGCAGCTGGCCTGGGGGGGATACGCAGTATTTT.

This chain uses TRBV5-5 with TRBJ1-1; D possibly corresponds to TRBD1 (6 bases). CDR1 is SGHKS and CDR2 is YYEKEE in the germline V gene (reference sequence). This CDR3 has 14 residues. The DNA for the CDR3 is TGTGCAGACACCCGGGACATAATGAACACTGAAGCTTTCTTT. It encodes CADTRDIMNTEAFF. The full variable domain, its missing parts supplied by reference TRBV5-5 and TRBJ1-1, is DAGVTQSPTHLIKTRGQQVTLRCSPISGHKSVSWYQQVLGQGPQFIFQYYEKEERGRGNFPDRFSARQFPNYSSELNVNALLLGDSALYLCADTRDIMNTEAFFGQGTRLTVV.

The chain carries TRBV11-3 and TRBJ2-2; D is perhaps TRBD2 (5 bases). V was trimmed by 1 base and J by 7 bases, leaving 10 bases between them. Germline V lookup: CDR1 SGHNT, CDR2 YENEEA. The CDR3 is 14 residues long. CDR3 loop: CASSLGLSGGELFF. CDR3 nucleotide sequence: TGTGCCAGCAGCTTAGGACTAAGTGGCGGGGAGCTGTTTTTT.

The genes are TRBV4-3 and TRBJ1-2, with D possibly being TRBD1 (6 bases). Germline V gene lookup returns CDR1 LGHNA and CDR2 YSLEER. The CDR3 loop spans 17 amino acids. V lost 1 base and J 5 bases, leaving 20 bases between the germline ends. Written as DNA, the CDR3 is TGCGCCAGCAGCCAAGGCCAAGGGTTGGGGGCAGGGTATGGCTACACCTTC. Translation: CASSQGQGLGAGYGYTF.